Each of the 23 T cell receptor beta chains below was sequenced from the same sample in a study of blood T cell repertoires in COVID-19. The table came from immunoSEQ multiplex PCR; TCRdb's copy has only in-frame clones and leaves some out. The sample holds 60,000 to 75,000 clones, around 88% seen once. Sequencing was carried out using peripheral blood. These receptors all come from a human donor in a cohort sampled during active COVID-19.

V and J are TRBV5-1 and TRBJ2-7, with no clear D. Germline CDR1 and CDR2: SGHRS and YFSETQ. With 0 bases removed from V and 7 bases from J, the gap between germline ends came to 11 bases. This CDR3 comprises 13 residues. This CDR3 is CASSLDTQDEQYF. CDR3 nucleotides: TGCGCCAGCAGCTTGGACACCCAAGATGAGCAGTACTTC.

This clone occurred a few times. The gene calls are TRBV4-2 and TRBJ2-7; D may be TRBD2 (6 bases). Deletions cut 3 bases from V and 0 bases from J, with 9 bases between. Per the germline V gene, CDR1 is LGHNA and CDR2 is YNFKEQ. This CDR3 spans 14 amino acids. This chain's CDR3 is CASSQPSDSYEQYF. CDR3 DNA sequence: TGTGCCAGCAGCCAGCCTAGCGACTCCTACGAGCAGTACTTC.

V usage is TRBV27 and J usage is TRBJ2-5, with D perhaps TRBD2 (7 bases). V lost 6 bases, J lost 9 bases, and 20 bases lay in between. Germline CDR1 and CDR2: MNHEY and SMNVEV (reference sequence). This CDR3 region has 14 residues. The CDR3 is CASSYLGGGKPQYF. CDR3 bases: TGTGCCAGCAGCTATCTTGGGGGGGGCAAGCCCCAGTACTTC.

The CDR3 loop reads CASSARGGTYGYTF. Written as DNA, the CDR3 is TGTGCCAGCAGTGCCCGGGGGGGAACCTATGGCTACACCTTC. This chain joins TRBV6-6 and TRBJ1-2, with D maybe TRBD1 (5 bases). The CDR3 contains 14 residues. Trimming took 5 bases from V and 4 from J, leaving 14 bases between them. Germline V gene lookup returns CDR1 MNHNY and CDR2 SVGAGI (reference sequence).

This clone appeared a single time. The chain combines TRBV6-4 with TRBJ2-7, with 8 bases lining up with TRBD1. The germline gives CDR1 MRHNA, CDR2 SNTAGT. The CDR3 has 13 amino acids. V lost 4 bases and J lost 3; bases outside the gene matches: 2. The CDR3 spells CASSADRGYEQYF. The DNA of the CDR3 is TGTGCCAGCAGTGCCGACAGGGGCTACGAGCAGTACTTC.

The rearrangement links TRBV30 to TRBJ1-2, with 7 bases lining up with TRBD1. The CDR3 is 13 residues long. With 0 bases clipped from V and 7 bases from J, the junction kept 5 bases outside the gene matches. The germline V gene has CDR1 GTSNPN and CDR2 SVGIG (reference sequence). This chain's CDR3 is CAWSVLTGSGYTF. The CDR3 nucleotides read TGTGCCTGGAGTGTACTGACAGGGTCTGGCTACACCTTC.

The chain couples TRBV5-6 to TRBJ2-4; 10 bases line up with TRBD1. Germline CDR1 SGHDT, CDR2 YYEEEE. The CDR3 totals 17 residues. V was pared by 3 bases and J by 1 base, with 7 bases of the junction left unmatched. CDR3 amino acids: CASSSVVGQGAKNIQYF. CDR3 bases: TGTGCCAGCAGCTCGGTAGTGGGACAGGGGGCCAAAAACATTCAGTACTTC.

This clone has a handful of counts. This chain connects TRBV29-1 to TRBJ2-7, with 10 bases that match TRBD2. There are 13 residues in the CDR3. The germline V gene has CDR1 SQVTM and CDR2 ANQGSEA. V dropped 2 bases and J dropped 4; count of bases not matched to a gene: 2. CDR3 coding DNA: TGCAGCGTTGAACTAGCGGGGGTTTACGAGCAGTACTTC. Protein: CSVELAGVYEQYF.

This chain joins TRBV10-3 and TRBJ1-1, with D hard to call. This CDR3 is built from 13 residues. Germline CDR1 reads ENHRY; CDR2 reads SYGVKD. V shed 7 bases and J shed 0 bases, with 9 bases lying between them. The CDR3 spells CAITVSVNTEAFF. As DNA, the CDR3 is TGTGCCATCACCGTGAGCGTGAACACTGAAGCTTTCTTT.

The chain links TRBV5-1 to TRBJ2-3, with 10 positions matching TRBD2. CDR1 is SGHRS, CDR2 YFSETQ, per germline. V dropped 0 bases and J dropped 7; count of bases not matched to a gene: 14. CDR3 length: 18 residues. DNA for the CDR3: TGCGCCAGCAGCTTGGAACCTAGCGGGAGAGGCCGGACGAATACGCAGTATTTT. Amino acids: CASSLEPSGRGRTNTQYF.

The chain links TRBV2 to TRBJ2-5; 15 nucleotides match TRBD2. Germline CDR1 reads SNHLY; CDR2 reads FYNNEI. V was clipped by 6 bases and J by 4 bases; unmatched bases: 9. The CDR3 length is 17 residues. The CDR3 loop is CASSGGTSGRLPETQYF. CDR3 coding DNA: TGTGCCAGCAGCGGGGGGACTAGCGGGAGGCTCCCAGAGACCCAGTACTTC.

This chain links TRBV7-6 with TRBJ2-3; tentative D call: TRBD2 (7 bases). Between the trimmed V and J ends, which lost 4 bases and 1 base, there was a span of 12 bases. Germline values: CDR1 SGHVS, CDR2 FNYEAQ. The CDR3 runs 15 residues. The CDR3 loop reads CASSSGGRGTDTQYF. CDR3 nucleotide sequence: TGTGCCAGCAGCTCGGGGGGCAGGGGCACAGATACGCAGTATTTT.

The chain combines TRBV13 with TRBJ1-5; no definite D call. The CDR3 loop spans 20 amino acids. Trimming pared 7 bases from V and 0 bases from J, leaving 28 bases between. Germline CDR1 PRHDT, CDR2 FYEKMQ (reference sequence). The CDR3: CASTIGPDAPYRDSNQPQHF. CDR3 DNA: TGTGCCAGCACCATAGGGCCGGATGCGCCGTACAGAGATAGCAATCAGCCCCAGCATTTT.

This clone was counted a single time. The chain links TRBV10-3 to TRBJ1-2, with D possibly TRBD1 on 6 matching bases. Trimming left V 3 bases short and J 6 bases short, with 11 bases between. From germline, CDR1 is ENHRY and CDR2 SYGVKD. CDR3 size: 13 residues. The CDR3 loop is CAISEGGKDGYTF. The CDR3 DNA sequence: TGTGCCATCAGTGAAGGGGGAAAGGATGGCTACACCTTC.

The rearrangement uses TRBV29-1 and TRBJ2-7, with D possibly matching TRBD2 (5 bases). Trimming stripped 4 bases from V and 3 bases from J, with 7 bases between. This CDR3 contains 11 residues. Germline assignment: CDR1 SQVTM and CDR2 ANQGSEA. In DNA form, the CDR3 reads TGCAGCGTTGGAGGGTTCTACGAGCAGTACTTC. As protein: CSVGGFYEQYF.

The rearrangement uses TRBV19 and TRBJ2-3; 16 bases agree with TRBD2. CDR1 and CDR2 from the germline V gene are LNHDA and SQIVND (reference sequence). J lost 0 bases, V lost 3 bases, and 3 bases had no gene match. This CDR3 region has 18 residues. For the CDR3, the DNA is TGTGCCAGTAGTATGGGACTAGCGGGGGGGTCTAGCACAGATACGCAGTATTTT. Its translation is CASSMGLAGGSSTDTQYF.

A few counts support this clone. This rearrangement joins TRBV2 to TRBJ1-2; 7 bases match TRBD1. J was trimmed by 5 bases and V by 6 bases; bases with no gene match: 12. This CDR3 contains 15 residues. CDR1 is SNHLY and CDR2 is FYNNEI in the germline V gene. The CDR3: CASRSIRDSIYGYTF. CDR3 sequence (DNA): TGTGCCAGCAGGAGTATCCGGGACAGTATTTATGGCTACACCTTC.

This clone was counted between two and nine times. The chain recombines TRBV10-3 with TRBJ2-5; 8 bases line up with TRBD2. Germline loops: CDR1 ENHRY, CDR2 SYGVKD. V dropped 4 bases and J dropped 4; count of bases not matched to a gene: 14. The CDR3 is 17 amino acids. This CDR3 reads CAISVGRGGLRSETQYF. The CDR3 DNA follows: TGTGCCATCAGTGTGGGACGGGGGGGCCTTCGGTCAGAGACCCAGTACTTC.

V usage is TRBV6-5 and J usage is TRBJ2-3; the match to TRBD2 covers 10 bases. The CDR3 has 15 amino acids. The V and J ends lost 6 bases and 5 bases, in that order; junction bases with no gene match: 8. CDR1 and CDR2 (germline): MNHEY, SVGAGI. CDR3 coding DNA: TGTGCCAGCAGCCCCGGGACTAGCGTCAGAGATACGCAGTATTTT. It codes for CASSPGTSVRDTQYF.

The rearrangement uses TRBV7-9 and TRBJ1-4; 10 positions match TRBD1. The CDR3 has 15 residues. Germline CDR1 and CDR2: SEHNR and FQNEAQ (reference sequence). V was pared by 5 bases and J by 6 bases, with 6 bases of the junction left unmatched. The CDR3 DNA reads as TGTGCCAGCAGCGTGACAGGGGGCGAGGATGAAAAACTGTTTTTT. It is translated as CASSVTGGEDEKLFF.

The CDR3 bases are TGTGCCAGCAGGGACTACTACGAGCAGTACTTC. Encoded protein: CASRDYYEQYF. The rearrangement links TRBV2 to TRBJ2-7, with D maybe TRBD2 (6 bases). The CDR3 spans 11 residues. Trimming cost V 6 bases and J 3 bases, with 6 bases left between them. Germline V CDR1 and CDR2: SNHLY, FYNNEI.

This sequence joins TRBV19 and TRBJ2-1, with 7 bases matching TRBD1. After removal of 7 bases from V and 4 bases from J, the junction contained 10 bases not matched to a gene. Germline V gene lookup returns CDR1 LNHDA and CDR2 SQIVND (reference sequence). This CDR3 contains 15 residues. CDR3 residues: CASIQQGSLYNEQFF. CDR3 coding DNA: TGTGCCAGTATCCAACAGGGGAGTTTGTACAATGAGCAGTTCTTC.

This chain connects TRBV7-2 to TRBJ2-2, with TRBD1 matching 10 bases. V trimming: 1 base; J trimming: 4 bases; junction bases outside the gene matches: 3. Germline lookup yields CDR1 SGHTA and CDR2 FQGNSA. The CDR3 has 16 amino acids. The CDR3 is CASSLVRTGGTGELFF. CDR3 DNA: TGTGCCAGCAGCTTAGTTCGGACAGGGGGCACCGGGGAGCTGTTTTTT.